This is a list of T cell receptor beta chains from one sample in a study of neurological immune-mediated disorders. TCRdb itself ran the 5' RACE reads through MiXCR, one entry per CDR3 protein. The sample lists about 40,000 distinct CDR3 sequences; under 4% were seen once. Material for sequencing was PBMCs. The receptors were gathered from a woman aged 55-70 years with multiple sclerosis. Each CDR3 is given with its conserved first and last residue. Each record gives: V gene, J gene, CDR3 protein.

v_call: TRBV30
j_call: TRBJ1-5
cdr3_aa: CAWSVDRNQPQHF

v_call: TRBV7-6
j_call: TRBJ1-5
cdr3_aa: CASSLVVDKTQNF

v_call: TRBV7-6
j_call: TRBJ2-1
cdr3_aa: CASSPQPGKGNNEQFF

v_call: TRBV7-9
j_call: TRBJ1-2
cdr3_aa: CASSFAGTGISYGYTF

v_call: TRBV15
j_call: TRBJ2-3
cdr3_aa: CATSPRLAGEDTQYF

v_call: TRBV20-1
j_call: TRBJ2-2
cdr3_aa: CSAREPRASGALNTGELFF

v_call: TRBV5-1
j_call: TRBJ2-7
cdr3_aa: CASSLASRAGGLLGGEQYF

v_call: TRBV7-9
j_call: TRBJ1-4
cdr3_aa: CASSTYVRTNEKLFF

v_call: TRBV5-1
j_call: TRBJ1-4
cdr3_aa: CASSWGQGGEKLFF

v_call: TRBV3-1
j_call: TRBJ1-2
cdr3_aa: CASSLWTERGYTF

v_call: TRBV7-8
j_call: TRBJ2-7
cdr3_aa: CASSPPAGAREQYF

v_call: TRBV5-1
j_call: TRBJ1-1
cdr3_aa: CASHPGVNTEAFF

v_call: TRBV10-3
j_call: TRBJ1-5
cdr3_aa: CAIRDRADQPQHF

v_call: TRBV12-3/TRBV12-4
j_call: TRBJ1-5
cdr3_aa: CASSPTMTGGVSQPQHF

v_call: TRBV2
j_call: TRBJ1-6
cdr3_aa: CASWRDRAYSPLHF

v_call: TRBV20-1
j_call: TRBJ1-2
cdr3_aa: CSALQGDYGYTF

v_call: TRBV5-1
j_call: TRBJ1-3
cdr3_aa: CASSFRGPGNTIYF

v_call: TRBV5-1
j_call: TRBJ2-3
cdr3_aa: CASSLQTSGGSTDTQYF

v_call: TRBV20-1
j_call: TRBJ2-3
cdr3_aa: CSARLAGGTDTQYF

v_call: TRBV20-1
j_call: TRBJ2-3
cdr3_aa: CSARVTDTQYF

v_call: TRBV6-5
j_call: TRBJ1-1
cdr3_aa: CASTPPGVYTEAFF

v_call: TRBV5-1
j_call: TRBJ2-5
cdr3_aa: CASSLALSAETQYF

v_call: TRBV6-4
j_call: TRBJ2-7
cdr3_aa: CASRARGFRYEQYF

v_call: TRBV5-1
j_call: TRBJ2-2
cdr3_aa: CASSLAPKGGELFF